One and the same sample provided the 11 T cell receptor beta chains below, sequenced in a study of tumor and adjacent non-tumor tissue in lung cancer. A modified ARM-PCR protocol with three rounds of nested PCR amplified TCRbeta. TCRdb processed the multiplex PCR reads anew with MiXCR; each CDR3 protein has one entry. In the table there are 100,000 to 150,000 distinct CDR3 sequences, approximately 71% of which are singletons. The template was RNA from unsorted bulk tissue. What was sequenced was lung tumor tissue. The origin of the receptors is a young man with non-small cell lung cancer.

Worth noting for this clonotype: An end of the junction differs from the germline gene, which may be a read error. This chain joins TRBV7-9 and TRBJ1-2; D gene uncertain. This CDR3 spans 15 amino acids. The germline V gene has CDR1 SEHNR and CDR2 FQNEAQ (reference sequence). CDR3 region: CASSSLGMVDYVYTF. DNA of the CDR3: TGTGCCAGCAGCTCTTTAGGGATGGTCGACTATGTCTACACCTTC.

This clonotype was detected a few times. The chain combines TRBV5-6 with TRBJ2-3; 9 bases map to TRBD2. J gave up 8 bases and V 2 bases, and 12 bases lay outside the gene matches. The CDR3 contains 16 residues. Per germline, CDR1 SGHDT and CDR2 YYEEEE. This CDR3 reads CASSFEGSGSFGTQYF. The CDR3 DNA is TGTGCCAGCAGCTTTGAGGGTAGCGGGAGTTTCGGTACGCAGTATTTT. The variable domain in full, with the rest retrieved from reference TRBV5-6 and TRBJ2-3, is DAGVTQSPTHLIKTRGQQVTLRCSPKSGHDTVSWYQQALGQGPQFIFQYYEEEERQRGNFPDRFSGHQFPNYSSELNVNALLLGDSALYLCASSFEGSGSFGTQYFGPGTRLTVL.

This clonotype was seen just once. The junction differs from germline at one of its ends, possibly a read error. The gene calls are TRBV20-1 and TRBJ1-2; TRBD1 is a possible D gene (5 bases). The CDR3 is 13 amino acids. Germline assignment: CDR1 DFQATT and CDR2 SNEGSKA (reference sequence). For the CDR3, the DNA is TGTAGTGCTAGCGGGGGACGGTCCTATAGCTACACCTTC. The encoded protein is CSASGGRSYSYTF.

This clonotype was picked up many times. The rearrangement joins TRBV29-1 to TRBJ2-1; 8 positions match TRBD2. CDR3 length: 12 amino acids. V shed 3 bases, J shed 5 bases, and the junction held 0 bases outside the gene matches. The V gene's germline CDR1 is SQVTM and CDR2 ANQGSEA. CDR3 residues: CSVERGDNEQFF. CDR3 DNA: TGCAGCGTTGAGCGGGGGGACAATGAGCAGTTCTTC.

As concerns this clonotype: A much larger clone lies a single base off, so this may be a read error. DNA for the CDR3: TGTGGCAGCAGCCAAGTGGGTGACGGCTACACCTTC. This codes for CGSSQVGDGYTF. V and J are TRBV4-2 and TRBJ1-2; D is unclear. This CDR3 region has 12 residues. Germline V gene sequence: CDR1 LGHNA, CDR2 YNFKEQ.

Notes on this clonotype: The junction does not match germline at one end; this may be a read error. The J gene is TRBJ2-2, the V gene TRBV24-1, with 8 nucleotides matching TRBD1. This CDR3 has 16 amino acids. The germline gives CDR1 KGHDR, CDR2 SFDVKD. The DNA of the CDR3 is TGTGCCACCAGTGATCCCGGGACAGGAGCTACCGGGGATCTGTTTTTT. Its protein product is CATSDPGTGATGDLFF.

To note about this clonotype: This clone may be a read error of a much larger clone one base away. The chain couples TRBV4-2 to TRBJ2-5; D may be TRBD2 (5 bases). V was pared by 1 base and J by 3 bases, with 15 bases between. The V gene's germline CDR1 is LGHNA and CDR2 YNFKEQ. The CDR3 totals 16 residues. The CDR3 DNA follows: TGTGCCAGCAGCCAAGTGCTCGGACTCACAAAAGAGACCCAGTACTTC. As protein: CASSQVLGLTKETQYF.

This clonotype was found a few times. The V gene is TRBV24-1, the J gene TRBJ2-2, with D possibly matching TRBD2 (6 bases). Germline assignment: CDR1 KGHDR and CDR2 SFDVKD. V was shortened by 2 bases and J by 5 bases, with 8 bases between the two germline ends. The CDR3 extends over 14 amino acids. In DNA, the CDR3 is TGTGCCACCAGTGATTCCGGGGGTACCGGGGAGCTGTTTTTT. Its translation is CATSDSGGTGELFF.

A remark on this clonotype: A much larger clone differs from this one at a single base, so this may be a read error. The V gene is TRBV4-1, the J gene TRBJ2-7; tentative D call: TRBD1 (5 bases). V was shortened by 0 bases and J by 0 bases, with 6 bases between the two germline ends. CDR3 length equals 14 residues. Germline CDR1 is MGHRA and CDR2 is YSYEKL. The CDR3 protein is CASSQEGDSYEQYF. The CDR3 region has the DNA TGCGCCAGCAGCCAAGAAGGGGACTCCTACGAGCAGTACTTC.

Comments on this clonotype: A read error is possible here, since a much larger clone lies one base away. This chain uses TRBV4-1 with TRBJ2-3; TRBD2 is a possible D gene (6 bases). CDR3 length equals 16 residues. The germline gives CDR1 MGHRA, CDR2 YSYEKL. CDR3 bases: TGCGCCAGCAGCCAAGATGGCGGGATAAGCACAGGTACGCAGTATTTT. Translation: CASSQDGGISTGTQYF.

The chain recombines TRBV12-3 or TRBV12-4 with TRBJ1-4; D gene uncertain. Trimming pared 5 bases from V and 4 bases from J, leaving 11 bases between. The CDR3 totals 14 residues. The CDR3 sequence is CASSRTDGNEKLFF. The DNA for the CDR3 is TGTGCCAGCAGTAGGACGGACGGTAATGAAAAACTGTTTTTT.